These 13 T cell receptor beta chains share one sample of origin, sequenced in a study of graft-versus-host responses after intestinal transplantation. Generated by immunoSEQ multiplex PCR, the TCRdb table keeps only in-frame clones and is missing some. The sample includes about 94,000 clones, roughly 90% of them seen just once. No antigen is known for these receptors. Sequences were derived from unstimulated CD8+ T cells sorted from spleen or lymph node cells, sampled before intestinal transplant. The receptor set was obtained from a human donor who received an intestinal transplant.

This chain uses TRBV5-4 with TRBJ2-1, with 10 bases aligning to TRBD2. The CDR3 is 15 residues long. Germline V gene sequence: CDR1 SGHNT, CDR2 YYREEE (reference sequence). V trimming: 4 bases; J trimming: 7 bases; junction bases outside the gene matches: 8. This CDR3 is CASSPSGRAENEQFF. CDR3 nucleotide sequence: TGTGCCAGCAGCCCGAGCGGGAGGGCCGAGAATGAGCAGTTCTTC.

The CDR3 spells CASSLGGGATANYGYTF. The CDR3 nucleotides are TGTGCCAGCAGCTTAGGCGGGGGGGCGACAGCTAACTATGGCTACACCTTC. The chain couples TRBV7-8 to TRBJ1-2; D perhaps matches TRBD1 (6 bases). The germline V gene has CDR1 SGHVS and CDR2 FQNEAQ. This CDR3 has 17 amino acids. Trimming cost V 1 base and J 0 bases, with 15 bases left between them.

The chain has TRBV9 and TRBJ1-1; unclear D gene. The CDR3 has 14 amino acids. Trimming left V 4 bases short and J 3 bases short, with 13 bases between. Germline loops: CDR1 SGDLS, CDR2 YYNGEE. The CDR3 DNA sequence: TGTGCCAGCAGCCCTAGCGGAGATTACACTGAAGCTTTCTTT. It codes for CASSPSGDYTEAFF. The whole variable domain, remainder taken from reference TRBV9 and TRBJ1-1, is DSGVTQTPKHLITATGQRVTLRCSPRSGDLSVYWYQQSLDQGLQFLIQYYNGEERAKGNILERFSAQQFPDLHSELNLSSLELGDSALYFCASSPSGDYTEAFFGQGTRLTVV.

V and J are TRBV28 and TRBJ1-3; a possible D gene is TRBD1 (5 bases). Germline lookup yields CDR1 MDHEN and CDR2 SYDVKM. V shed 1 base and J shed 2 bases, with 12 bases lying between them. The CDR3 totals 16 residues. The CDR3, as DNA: TGTGCCAGCAGTTTATTCGGGGGGACTGCTGGAAACACCATATATTTT. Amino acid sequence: CASSLFGGTAGNTIYF.

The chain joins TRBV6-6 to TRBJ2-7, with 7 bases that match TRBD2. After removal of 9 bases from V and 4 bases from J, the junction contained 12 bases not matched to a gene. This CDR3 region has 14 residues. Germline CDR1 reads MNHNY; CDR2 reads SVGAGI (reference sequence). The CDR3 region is CASQAGQGGYEQYF. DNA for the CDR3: TGTGCCAGTCAGGCGGGCCAGGGAGGGTACGAGCAGTACTTC.

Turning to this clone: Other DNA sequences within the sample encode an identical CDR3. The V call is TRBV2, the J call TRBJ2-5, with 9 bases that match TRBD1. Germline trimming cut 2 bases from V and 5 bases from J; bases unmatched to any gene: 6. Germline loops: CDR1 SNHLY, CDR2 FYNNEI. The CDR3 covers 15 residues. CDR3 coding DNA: TGTGCCAGCAGTGAACGACAGGGGGTGGTTGAGACCCAGTACTTC. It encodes CASSERQGVVETQYF. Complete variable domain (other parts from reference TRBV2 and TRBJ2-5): EPEVTQTPSHQVTQMGQEVILRCVPISNHLYFYWYRQILGQKVEFLVSFYNNEISEKSEIFDDQFSVERPDGSNFTLKIRSTKLEDSAMYFCASSERQGVVETQYFGPGTRLLVL.

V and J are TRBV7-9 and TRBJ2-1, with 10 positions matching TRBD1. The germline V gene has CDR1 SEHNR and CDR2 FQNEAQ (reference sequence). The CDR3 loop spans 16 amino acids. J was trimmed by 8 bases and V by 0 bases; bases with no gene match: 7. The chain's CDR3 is CASSLATTGGADEQFF. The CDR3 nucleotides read TGTGCCAGCAGCTTAGCTACGACAGGGGGCGCGGATGAGCAGTTCTTC.

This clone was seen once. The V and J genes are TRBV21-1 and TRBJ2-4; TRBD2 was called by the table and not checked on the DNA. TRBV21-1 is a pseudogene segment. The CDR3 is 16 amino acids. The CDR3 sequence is CASSPSTAGAKNIQYF. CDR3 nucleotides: TGTGCCAGCAGCCCATCAACGGCGGGAGCCAAAAACATTCAGTACTTC.

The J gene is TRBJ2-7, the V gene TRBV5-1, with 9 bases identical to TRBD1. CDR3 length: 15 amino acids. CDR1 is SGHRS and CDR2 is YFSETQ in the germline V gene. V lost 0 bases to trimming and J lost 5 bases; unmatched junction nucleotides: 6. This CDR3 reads CASSLVVGTGNEQYF. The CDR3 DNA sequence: TGCGCCAGCAGCTTGGTAGTAGGGACAGGGAACGAGCAGTACTTC.

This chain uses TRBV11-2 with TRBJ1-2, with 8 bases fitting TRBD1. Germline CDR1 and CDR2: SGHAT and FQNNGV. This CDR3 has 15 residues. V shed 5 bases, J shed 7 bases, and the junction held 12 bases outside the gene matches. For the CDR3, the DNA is TGTGCCAGCAGCCTCCGACCTTTGGACAGGGCTGGCTACACCTTC. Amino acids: CASSLRPLDRAGYTF.

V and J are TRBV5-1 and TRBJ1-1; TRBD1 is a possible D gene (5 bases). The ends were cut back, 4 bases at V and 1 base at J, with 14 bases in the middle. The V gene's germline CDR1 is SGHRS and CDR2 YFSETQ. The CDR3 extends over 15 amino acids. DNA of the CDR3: TGCGCCAGCAGCCCAGACCCCGGACAGAACACTGAAGCTTTCTTT. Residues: CASSPDPGQNTEAFF. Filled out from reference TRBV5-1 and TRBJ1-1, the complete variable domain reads KAGVTQTPRYLIKTRGQQVTLSCSPISGHRSVSWYQQTPGQGLQFLFEYFSETQRNKGNFPGRFSGRQFSNSRSEMNVSTLELGDSALYLCASSPDPGQNTEAFFGQGTRLTVV.

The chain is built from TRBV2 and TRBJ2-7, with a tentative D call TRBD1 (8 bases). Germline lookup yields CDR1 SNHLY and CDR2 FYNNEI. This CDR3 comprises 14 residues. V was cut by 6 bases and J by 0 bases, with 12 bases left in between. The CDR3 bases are TGTGCCAGCAGGTACAGGGGGGGCTCCTACGAGCAGTACTTC. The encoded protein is CASRYRGGSYEQYF.

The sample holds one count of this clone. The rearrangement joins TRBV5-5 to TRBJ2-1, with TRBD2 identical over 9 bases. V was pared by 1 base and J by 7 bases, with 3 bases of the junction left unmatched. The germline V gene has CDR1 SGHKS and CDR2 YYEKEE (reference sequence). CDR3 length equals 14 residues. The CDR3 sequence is CASSLFSGRNEQFF. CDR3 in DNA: TGTGCCAGCAGCTTGTTTAGCGGGAGAAATGAGCAGTTCTTC.